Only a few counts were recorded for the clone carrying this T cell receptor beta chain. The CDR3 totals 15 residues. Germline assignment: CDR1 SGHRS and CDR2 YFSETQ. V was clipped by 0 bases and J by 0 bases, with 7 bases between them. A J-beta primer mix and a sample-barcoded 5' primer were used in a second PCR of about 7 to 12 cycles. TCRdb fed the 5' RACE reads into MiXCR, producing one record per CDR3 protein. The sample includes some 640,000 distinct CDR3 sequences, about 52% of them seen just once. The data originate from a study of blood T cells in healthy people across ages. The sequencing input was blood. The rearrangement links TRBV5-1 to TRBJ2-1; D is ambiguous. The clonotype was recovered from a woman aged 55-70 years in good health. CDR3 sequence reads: CASSLEIGSYNEQFF. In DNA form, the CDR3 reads TGCGCCAGCAGCTTGGAAATCGGCTCCTACAATGAGCAGTTCTTC.